This T cell receptor (beta chain) was recorded in a study of Graves' ophthalmopathy and Graves' hyperthyroidism. Comment on this clonotype: The antigen is not known.

Amplification targeted the TCR beta CDR3 regions, with RNA transcripts as the source material. HTBI-primed first-round RT-PCR preceded second-round multiplex PCR. TCRdb re-derived calls from the multiplex PCR reads in MiXCR, one entry per CDR3 protein. Of around 670,000 distinct CDR3 sequences in the sample, 35% to 50% were seen once. Germline V gives CDR1 DFQATT, CDR2 SNEGSKA (reference sequence). The CDR3 covers 17 residues. V was shortened by 3 bases and J by 0 bases, with 18 bases between the two germline ends. General study points: With a specificity of just under 75% and a sensitivity of about 71%, the model predicted ophthalmopathy progression.

What was sequenced was peripheral blood. J is TRBJ1-5 and V is TRBV20-1; D perhaps matches TRBD1 (6 bases). This TCR came from an adult man with Graves' ophthalmopathy. CDR3 nucleotides: TGCAGTGCTAGTTCGGGGGCGGGAGCTTATAGCAATCAGCCCCAGCATTTT. Translation: CSASSGAGAYSNQPQHF.